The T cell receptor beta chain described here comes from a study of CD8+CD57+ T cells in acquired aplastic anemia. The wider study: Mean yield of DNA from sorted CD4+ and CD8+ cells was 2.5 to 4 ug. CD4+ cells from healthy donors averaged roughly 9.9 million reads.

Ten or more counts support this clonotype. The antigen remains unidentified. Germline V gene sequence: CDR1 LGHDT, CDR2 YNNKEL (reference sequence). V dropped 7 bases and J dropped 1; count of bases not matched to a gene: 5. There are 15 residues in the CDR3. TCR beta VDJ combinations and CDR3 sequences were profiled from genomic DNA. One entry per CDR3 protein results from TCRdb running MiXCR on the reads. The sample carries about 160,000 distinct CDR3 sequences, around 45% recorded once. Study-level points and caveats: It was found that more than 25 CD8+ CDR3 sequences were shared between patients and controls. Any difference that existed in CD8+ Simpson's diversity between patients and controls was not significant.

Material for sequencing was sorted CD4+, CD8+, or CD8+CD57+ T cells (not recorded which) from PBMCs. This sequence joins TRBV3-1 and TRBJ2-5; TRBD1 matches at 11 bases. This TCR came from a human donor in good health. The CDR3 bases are TGTGCCAGCACATTAGGGACAGGGGGCCAAGAGACCCAGTACTTC. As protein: CASTLGTGGQETQYF.